Listed here are 23 T cell receptor beta chains from one sample, sequenced in a study of early T cells in non-severe SARS-CoV-2 infection. TCRdb fed the 5' RACE reads into MiXCR, producing one record per CDR3 protein. The repertoire holds more than 55,000 distinct CDR3 sequences, about an eighth seen once, with about 1.3% in the top ten. The material sequenced was whole blood. The source of these receptors is an adult who was a healthcare worker with PCR-confirmed SARS-CoV-2 infection or an uninfected control (not recorded which).

The gene calls are TRBV7-9 and TRBJ2-5; tentatively, D is TRBD1 (5 bases). Germline CDR1 reads SEHNR; CDR2 reads FQNEAQ (reference sequence). This CDR3 spans 14 amino acids. V lost 5 bases, J lost 2 bases, and 12 bases lay in between. The DNA of the CDR3 is TGTGCCAGCAGCCCAGGGATCCTACAAGAGACCCAGTACTTC. Encoded protein: CASSPGILQETQYF.

This clonotype was seen a handful of times. J is TRBJ2-1 and V is TRBV6-2 or TRBV6-3; the D is unclear. The CDR3 is 11 residues long. The ends were cut back, 6 bases at V and 6 bases at J, with 6 bases in the middle. Germline V gives CDR1 MNHEY, CDR2 SVGEGT. CDR3 nucleotides: TGTGCCAGCAGGAACTTCAATGAGCAGTTCTTC. Its translation: CASRNFNEQFF.

This clonotype was counted many times. This chain connects TRBV12-3 or TRBV12-4 to TRBJ2-7, with TRBD2 identical over 9 bases. The junction had 8 bases not matched to a gene; V was cut back by 5 bases and J by 6 bases. CDR3 length: 14 residues. The CDR3 DNA reads TGTGCCAGCAGTAGCTCGATAGCGGGGGCCGAGCAGTACTTC. Amino acid sequence: CASSSSIAGAEQYF.

This clonotype came up a few times. The chain joins TRBV10-3 to TRBJ2-7; D is ambiguous. This CDR3 has 14 amino acids. The germline V gene has CDR1 ENHRY and CDR2 SYGVKD. V lost 3 bases to trimming and J lost 3 bases, with 12 bases between them. CDR3 DNA sequence: TGTGCCATCAGTGACGGTCAGAGGAACTACGAGCAGTACTTC. This encodes CAISDGQRNYEQYF.

The V call is TRBV5-6, the J call TRBJ1-1; the match to TRBD1 covers 8 bases. This CDR3 comprises 14 residues. CDR1 and CDR2 (germline): SGHDT, YYEEEE. After removal of 0 bases from V and 10 bases from J, the junction contained 8 bases not matched to a gene. CDR3 sequence (DNA): TGTGCCAGCAGCTTGGAGCAGGGGGCAGCTGGAGCTTTCTTT. The encoded protein is CASSLEQGAAGAFF.

This clonotype was seen more than once but under ten times. The chain has TRBV11-2 and TRBJ1-2; D is uncertain. Looked up from germline, CDR1 is SGHAT and CDR2 is FQNNGV. V dropped 4 bases and J dropped 4 bases, with 10 bases sitting between them. The CDR3 has 13 residues. CDR3 sequence reads: CASSSSPLYGYTF. CDR3 in DNA: TGTGCCAGCAGCTCGAGCCCCCTCTATGGCTACACCTTC.

This rearrangement joins TRBV20-1 to TRBJ1-4, with 7 bases matching TRBD1. V was clipped by 0 bases and J by 7 bases; unmatched bases: 5. Germline values: CDR1 DFQATT, CDR2 SNEGSKA (reference sequence). The CDR3 spans 14 residues. In nucleotides, the CDR3 is TGCAGTGCTAGAGAGCAGGGGGAGGGTGAAAAACTGTTTTTT. Residues: CSAREQGEGEKLFF.

The sample holds a few counts of this clonotype. CDR3 region: CSASPRDYTEAFF. DNA for the CDR3: TGCAGTGCTAGCCCTAGGGACTACACTGAAGCTTTCTTT. V and J are TRBV20-1 and TRBJ1-1; a weak D match, TRBD1 (5 bases). Germline lookup yields CDR1 DFQATT and CDR2 SNEGSKA (reference sequence). The CDR3 is made up of 13 amino acids. With 3 bases removed from V and 3 bases from J, the gap between germline ends came to 11 bases.

This clonotype turned up a few times. This chain connects TRBV12-5 to TRBJ2-4, with a weak D call TRBD1 (6 bases). Looked up from germline, CDR1 is LGHNT and CDR2 is FRNRAP. The CDR3 consists of 19 residues. The V end was cut by 0 bases, the J end by 0 bases, with 18 bases between. In nucleotides, the CDR3 is TGTGCTAGTGGTTTGGTCCGACCTACAGGGCAGCTAGCCAAAAACATTCAGTACTTC. It translates to CASGLVRPTGQLAKNIQYF.

The gene calls are TRBV30 and TRBJ2-3; D may be TRBD1 or TRBD2 (5 bases each). V lost 5 bases, J lost 4 bases, and 13 bases lay in between. The CDR3 spans 13 residues. Germline-derived CDR1 and CDR2 are GTSNPN and SVGIG (reference sequence). The CDR3 protein is CAWEGPAADTQYF. The CDR3 nucleotides are TGTGCCTGGGAGGGACCAGCAGCAGATACGCAGTATTTT.

This clonotype was seen only a few times. V usage is TRBV24-1 and J usage is TRBJ1-4; 9 bases agree with TRBD1. CDR3 length: 16 residues. Trimming removed 7 bases from V and 5 bases from J; junction bases left unmatched: 10. CDR1 is KGHDR and CDR2 is SFDVKD in the germline V gene. CDR3 residues: CATSPPPGQGNEKLFF. CDR3 coding DNA: TGTGCCACCAGCCCTCCACCGGGACAGGGAAATGAAAAACTGTTTTTT.

This clonotype was observed a handful of times. The chain has TRBV23-1 and TRBJ1-1, with a weak D call TRBD1 (6 bases). TRBV23-1 qualifies as an ORF whose function is uncertain. V dropped 4 bases and J dropped 5 bases, with 20 bases sitting between them. The CDR3 loop spans 16 amino acids. CDR3 in amino acids: CASSPLPRDRRTEAFF. CDR3 DNA sequence: TGCGCCAGCAGTCCGTTACCAAGAGACAGGAGGACTGAAGCTTTCTTT.

The table lists this clonotype with a few counts. This sequence joins TRBV6-1 and TRBJ2-7; possible D gene TRBD1, 5 bases. Germline lookup yields CDR1 MNHNS and CDR2 SASEGT. Between the trimmed V and J ends, which lost 3 bases and 1 base, there was a span of 16 bases. The CDR3 runs 16 residues. The CDR3 here is CASSDPGHRKSYEQYF. The DNA of the CDR3 is TGTGCCAGCAGTGATCCCGGACACAGGAAATCCTACGAGCAGTACTTC.

The table lists this clonotype with a few counts. The CDR3 region is CASTPSRGLREKLFF. CDR3 sequence (DNA): TGTGCCAGTACCCCCAGCAGGGGTCTAAGGGAAAAACTGTTTTTT. The rearrangement links TRBV19 to TRBJ1-4, with D possibly matching TRBD1 (6 bases). V lost 7 bases and J lost 8, with 20 bases in between. Germline V gene sequence: CDR1 LNHDA, CDR2 SQIVND (reference sequence). This CDR3 is built from 15 residues.

The chain recombines TRBV6-5 with TRBJ1-1; D possibly corresponds to TRBD1 (5 bases). V lost 4 bases, J lost 8 bases, and 20 bases lay in between. The CDR3 totals 15 residues. CDR1 is MNHEY and CDR2 is SVGAGI in the germline V gene. CDR3 coding DNA: TGTGCCAGCAGTTCCCCTCGAGCCATTACAGGAGAAGCTTTCTTT. Amino acid sequence: CASSSPRAITGEAFF.

This clonotype showed up just a few times. The chain carries TRBV27 and TRBJ1-2; D might be TRBD1 (6 bases). The V gene's germline CDR1 is MNHEY and CDR2 SMNVEV (reference sequence). The germline V and J ends were trimmed by 3 bases and 7 bases, with 15 bases remaining between them. The CDR3 consists of 14 residues. Here the CDR3 DNA reads TGTGCCAGCAGTTTGATTTCGGGGGCGGGTGGCTACACCTTC. Its translation is CASSLISGAGGYTF.

There are many counts of this clonotype. The V call is TRBV10-1, the J call TRBJ2-7; 8 bases agree with TRBD2. V lost 3 bases, J lost 0 bases, and 4 bases stayed unmatched. Germline values: CDR1 WNHNN, CDR2 SYGVQD (reference sequence). The CDR3 is 15 residues long. The CDR3 is CASSDLRGDSYEQYF. CDR3 DNA sequence: TGCGCCAGCAGTGATTTGCGGGGGGACTCCTACGAGCAGTACTTC.

This chain connects TRBV10-3 to TRBJ1-1; D is ambiguous. Germline V gene sequence: CDR1 ENHRY, CDR2 SYGVKD. The CDR3 extends over 15 amino acids. Trimming cost V 3 bases and J 6 bases, with 17 bases left between them. The CDR3, as DNA: TGTGCCATCAGTGAACGAGGCCAAATCGTCTCTGAAGCTTTCTTT. This encodes CAISERGQIVSEAFF.

The chain recombines TRBV29-1 with TRBJ2-7; possible D gene TRBD1, 6 bases. Germline CDR1 reads SQVTM; CDR2 reads ANQGSEA. V was pared by 4 bases and J by 0 bases, with 10 bases between. This CDR3 has 13 residues. This chain's CDR3 is CSVAVGGSYEQYF. The CDR3 nucleotides read TGCAGCGTTGCGGTAGGGGGCTCCTACGAGCAGTACTTC.

In this sample, this clonotype turned up many times. J is TRBJ2-3 and V is TRBV6-1; D uncertain. V lost 7 bases to trimming and J lost 2 bases, with 10 bases between them. Per germline, CDR1 MNHNS and CDR2 SASEGT. The CDR3 consists of 13 residues. The CDR3 DNA sequence: TGTGCCAGCACAGACTCGTACACAGATACGCAGTATTTT. Translation: CASTDSYTDTQYF.

The table lists this clonotype with many counts. The genes are TRBV19 and TRBJ1-2; D perhaps matches TRBD1 (6 bases). The germline V gene encodes CDR1 LNHDA and CDR2 SQIVND (reference sequence). The CDR3 extends over 15 amino acids. V lost 6 bases and J lost 3, with 17 bases in between. This chain's CDR3 is CASRRKQGTDYGYTF. The CDR3 DNA is TGTGCCAGTAGACGGAAACAGGGAACCGACTATGGCTACACCTTC.

The rearrangement uses TRBV20-1 and TRBJ2-3; D is ambiguous. V lost 5 bases, J lost 1 base, and 4 bases lay in between. The CDR3 sequence is 11 residues long. Germline CDR1 is DFQATT and CDR2 is SNEGSKA (reference sequence). CDR3 loop: CSASRTDTQYF. In DNA form, the CDR3 reads TGCAGTGCTTCACGCACAGATACGCAGTATTTT.

This clonotype was found a few times. The chain carries TRBV10-1 and TRBJ2-7; D is unresolved. The germline V and J ends were trimmed by 5 bases and 3 bases, with 14 bases remaining between them. The CDR3 extends over 14 amino acids. Germline-derived CDR1 and CDR2 are WNHNN and SYGVQD (reference sequence). For the CDR3, the DNA is TGCGCCAGCAGTCCGGGTCAGGACGTCTACGAGCAGTACTTC. It is translated as CASSPGQDVYEQYF.